This entry lists 13 T cell receptor beta chains sequenced from one sample in a study of blood T cell repertoires in COVID-19. Clones were sequenced by immunoSEQ multiplex PCR, and TCRdb holds only the in-frame ones, with some missing. The sample consists of roughly 150,000 clones, around 86% of them appearing once. Sequencing input: peripheral blood. The receptors shown here come from a woman older than 75 with COVID-19, enrolled during active disease.

This clone was picked up one time. V gene TRBV7-5 combines with J gene TRBJ2-7; no check of the table's D call, TRBD2, against the DNA was made. TRBV7-5 is described as a pseudogene. The CDR3 extends over 15 amino acids. CDR3: CARSSRILVPYEQYF. CDR3 nucleotides: TGTGCCAGAAGCTCCCGAATACTAGTTCCCTACGAGCAGTACTTC.

In DNA form, the CDR3 reads TGTGCCAGCAGTTACGGGGGACAAGGGGTAATAGCTTTCTTT. The encoded protein is CASSYGGQGVIAFF. J is TRBJ1-1 and V is TRBV6-5; D may be TRBD1 (6 bases). V lost 2 bases, J lost 10 bases, and 17 bases lay in between. This CDR3 has 14 amino acids. Per germline, CDR1 MNHEY and CDR2 SVGAGI.

CDR3 nucleotide sequence: TGTGCCAGCAGCCACCTAGCGGGAGTCCCAGATACGCAGTATTTT. Protein product: CASSHLAGVPDTQYF. The rearrangement joins TRBV3-1 (or the pseudogene TRBV3-2) to TRBJ2-3; 10 nucleotides match TRBD2. V lost 3 bases, J lost 4 bases, and 4 bases stayed unmatched. The length of the CDR3 is 15 residues. CDR1 is LGHDT, CDR2 YNNKEL, per germline (reference sequence).

The chain couples TRBV5-4 to TRBJ1-3; 7 bases match TRBD1. CDR3 size: 13 residues. From germline, CDR1 is SGHNT and CDR2 YYREEE (reference sequence). With 4 bases clipped from V and 9 bases from J, the junction kept 7 bases outside the gene matches. CDR3 coding DNA: TGTGCCAGCAGCCCTTCAGGGGGACTCACCATATATTTT. Its protein is CASSPSGGLTIYF.

The chain links TRBV6-2 or TRBV6-3 to TRBJ1-5, with TRBD1 matching 8 bases. V shed 2 bases, J shed 6 bases, and the junction held 9 bases outside the gene matches. This CDR3 is built from 16 residues. The germline V gene has CDR1 MNHEY and CDR2 SVGEGT. Written as DNA, the CDR3 is TGTGCCAGCAGTTACATCGACAGGGGTGGTAGTCAGCCCCAGCATTTT. Translated: CASSYIDRGGSQPQHF.

The chain has TRBV9 and TRBJ1-2; the D is unclear. The CDR3 length is 13 residues. V lost 0 bases to trimming and J lost 8 bases, with 11 bases between them. Germline V CDR1 and CDR2: SGDLS, YYNGEE. The CDR3 loop reads CASSVDSGGGYTF. DNA of the CDR3: TGTGCCAGCAGCGTAGATTCGGGTGGGGGCTACACCTTC.

This clone was counted only a few times. CDR3 nucleotides: TGCGCCAGCAGCTTGCAGGGGAGGGACACTGAAGCTTTCTTT. Translation: CASSLQGRDTEAFF. The chain couples TRBV5-1 to TRBJ1-1; possibly TRBD1 for D (6 bases). Germline V gene data show CDR1 as SGHRS and CDR2 as YFSETQ. Trimming cost V 1 base and J 3 bases, with 10 bases left between them. There are 14 residues in the CDR3.

The gene calls are TRBV28 and TRBJ1-2; 9 bases map to TRBD1. Trimming at V came to 4 bases and at J to 6 bases, leaving 6 bases not matched to a gene. The CDR3 length is 14 residues. Germline V gives CDR1 MDHEN, CDR2 SYDVKM. CDR3 nucleotide sequence: TGTGCCAGCAGTTCACCGGGACAGGGTGATGGCTACACCTTC. Translation gives CASSSPGQGDGYTF.

The CDR3 reads CASRFPPEGTGELFF. The CDR3 DNA reads TGTGCCAGCAGATTTCCCCCGGAGGGGACCGGGGAGCTGTTTTTT. The V gene is TRBV28, the J gene TRBJ2-2, with D possibly matching TRBD2 (6 bases). V was pared by 6 bases and J by 5 bases, with 16 bases between. CDR3 length equals 15 residues. The V gene's germline CDR1 is MDHEN and CDR2 SYDVKM.

V usage is TRBV5-1 and J usage is TRBJ1-6; 10 bases match TRBD1. The trim removed 3 bases at V and 1 base at J, leaving 7 bases unmatched. Germline V gene data show CDR1 as SGHRS and CDR2 as YFSETQ. The CDR3 sequence is 18 residues long. The DNA of the CDR3 is TGCGCCAGCAGCTGGGAGGACAGGGGGATTTCCTATAATTCACCCCTCCACTTT. Protein product: CASSWEDRGISYNSPLHF.

This sequence joins TRBV28 and TRBJ2-4, with D possibly matching TRBD2 (5 bases). The CDR3 is 13 residues long. The V end was cut by 7 bases, the J end by 9 bases, with 16 bases between. Germline CDR1 reads MDHEN; CDR2 reads SYDVKM. The DNA for the CDR3 is TGTGCCAGCACGGTGACCCCGGCGGGCATTCAGTACTTC. This codes for CASTVTPAGIQYF.

The V call is TRBV9, the J call TRBJ1-6; no reliable D call. Germline assignment: CDR1 SGDLS and CDR2 YYNGEE. This CDR3 is 15 amino acids long. Trimming cost V 1 base and J 5 bases, with 10 bases left between them. CDR3 sequence reads: CASSVHSGNNSPLHF. The CDR3 bases are TGTGCCAGCAGCGTACACAGCGGGAATAATTCACCCCTCCACTTT.

The CDR3 nucleotides are TGTGCCAGCAGCTTGCTCCGGGGTTCCTACAATGAGCAGTTCTTC. This codes for CASSLLRGSYNEQFF. The V and J genes are TRBV5-5 and TRBJ2-1; D perhaps matches TRBD2 (5 bases). Germline CDR1 SGHKS, CDR2 YYEKEE (reference sequence). V dropped 1 base and J dropped 1 base, with 9 bases sitting between them. The CDR3 totals 15 residues. Complete variable domain (other parts from reference TRBV5-5 and TRBJ2-1): DAGVTQSPTHLIKTRGQQVTLRCSPISGHKSVSWYQQVLGQGPQFIFQYYEKEERGRGNFPDRFSARQFPNYSSELNVNALLLGDSALYLCASSLLRGSYNEQFFGPGTRLTVL.